This T cell receptor (beta chain) was captured in a study of Graves' ophthalmopathy and Graves' hyperthyroidism. This clonotype was counted once. Its antigen is still unknown. At one boundary the junction diverges from the germline segment, which might be a read error. Overall study findings and caveats: From stable hyperthyroidism, ophthalmopathy was separated by a 13-signature model with 85% to 90% sensitivity and under 84% specificity. Also, most clonotypes expanded in the thyroid above 0.001 frequency appeared in blood.

Germline V lookup: CDR1 MGHDK, CDR2 SYGVNS. This CDR3 spans 17 amino acids. Using RNA transcripts, the TCR beta CDR3 regions were amplified. The library came from an HTBI-primed first-round RT-PCR and a second-round multiplex PCR. TCRdb re-analysed the multiplex PCR reads in MiXCR, keeping a single row per CDR3 protein. The sample lists about 740,000 distinct CDR3 sequences, 40% occurring once. Moderate-to-severe activity, CAS ≥3, NOSPECS ≥4 and a duration under 3 months were seen in donors with ophthalmopathy. The PBMCs originated from over 9 ml of fresh peripheral blood. The V call is TRBV25-1, the J call TRBJ1-1, with D perhaps TRBD1 (5 bases). The sample consisted of peripheral blood. The TCR comes from an adult man with Graves' ophthalmopathy. CDR3 sequence (DNA): TGTGCCTGCAGTTTTACTGCCGGGGCTAGCTGGAACACTGAAGCTTTCTTT. This gives the protein CACSFTAGASWNTEAFF.